This TCR beta chain was documented in a study of blood T cell repertoires in COVID-19. Across the study: PBMCs, B-cell-depleted T cells, or T cells provided the cDNA or gDNA that made up the material.

The table came from immunoSEQ multiplex PCR; TCRdb's copy has only in-frame clones and leaves some out. The sample has about 300,000 clones; about 86% are singletons. The sequenced sample consisted of peripheral blood. The receptor was derived from a woman aged 45-65 years with acute or convalescent COVID-19.

This CDR3 reads CASTTTGFYTDTQYF. The CDR3 DNA reads TGCGCCAGCACCACCACAGGATTCTACACAGATACGCAGTATTTT. The V call is TRBV5-1, the J call TRBJ2-3; D perhaps matches TRBD1 (5 bases). Trimming removed 6 bases at V and 2 bases at J, with 16 bases between. Germline V gene data show CDR1 as SGHRS and CDR2 as YFSETQ. This CDR3 has 15 amino acids.